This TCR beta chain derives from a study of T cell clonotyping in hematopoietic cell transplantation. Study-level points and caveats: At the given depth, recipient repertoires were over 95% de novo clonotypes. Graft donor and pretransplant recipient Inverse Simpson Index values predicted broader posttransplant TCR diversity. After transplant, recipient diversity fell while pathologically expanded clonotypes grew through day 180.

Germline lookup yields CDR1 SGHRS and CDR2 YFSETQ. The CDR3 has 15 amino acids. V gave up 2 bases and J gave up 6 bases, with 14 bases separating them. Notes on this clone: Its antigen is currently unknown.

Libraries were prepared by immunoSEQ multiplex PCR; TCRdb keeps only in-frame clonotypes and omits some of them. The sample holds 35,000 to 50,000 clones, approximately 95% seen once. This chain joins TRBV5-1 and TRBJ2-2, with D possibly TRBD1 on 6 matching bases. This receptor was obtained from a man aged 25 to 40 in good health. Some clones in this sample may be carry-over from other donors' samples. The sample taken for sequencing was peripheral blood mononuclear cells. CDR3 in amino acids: CASSFEGQTAGELFF. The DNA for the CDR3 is TGCGCCAGCAGCTTCGAGGGACAAACGGCCGGGGAGCTGTTTTTT.